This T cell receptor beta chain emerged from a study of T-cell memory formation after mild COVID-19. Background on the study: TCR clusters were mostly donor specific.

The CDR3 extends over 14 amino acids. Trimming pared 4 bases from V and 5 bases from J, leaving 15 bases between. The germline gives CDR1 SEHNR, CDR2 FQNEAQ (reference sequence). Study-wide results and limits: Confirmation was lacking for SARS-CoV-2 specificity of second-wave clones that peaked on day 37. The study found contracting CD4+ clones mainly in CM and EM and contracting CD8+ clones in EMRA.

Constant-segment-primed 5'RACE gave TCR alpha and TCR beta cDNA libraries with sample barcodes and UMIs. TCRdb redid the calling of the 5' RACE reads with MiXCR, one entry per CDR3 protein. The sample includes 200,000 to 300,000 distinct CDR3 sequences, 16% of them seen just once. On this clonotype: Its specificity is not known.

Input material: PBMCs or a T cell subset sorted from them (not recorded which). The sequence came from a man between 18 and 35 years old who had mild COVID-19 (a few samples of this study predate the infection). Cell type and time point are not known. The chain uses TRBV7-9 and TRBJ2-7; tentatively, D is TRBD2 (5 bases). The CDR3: CASSSGSPGDEQYF. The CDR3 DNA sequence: TGTGCCAGCAGCTCCGGCTCGCCCGGGGACGAGCAGTACTTC.